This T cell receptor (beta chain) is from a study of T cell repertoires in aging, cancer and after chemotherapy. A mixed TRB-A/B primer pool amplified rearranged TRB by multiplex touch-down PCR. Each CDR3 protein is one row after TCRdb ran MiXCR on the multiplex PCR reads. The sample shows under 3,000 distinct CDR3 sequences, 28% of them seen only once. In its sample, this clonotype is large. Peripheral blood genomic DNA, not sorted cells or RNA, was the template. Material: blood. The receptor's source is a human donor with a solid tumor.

Written as DNA, the CDR3 is TGTGCCACCAGCAGAGTCGGAGGGAGCTCGTCCGGGGCCAACGTCCTGACTTTC. This encodes CATSRVGGSSSGANVLTF. The chain combines TRBV15 with TRBJ2-6; weak D call: TRBD2 (6 bases). Between the trimmed V and J ends, which lost 1 base and 4 bases, there was a span of 17 bases. The CDR3 is made up of 18 amino acids. Per germline, CDR1 LNHNV and CDR2 YYDKDF (reference sequence).